This record concerns one TCR beta chain sequence. The antigen is not known. These data are taken from a study of OX40 agonist ivuxolimab in advanced cancers. Overall study context: The diagnoses of dose-escalation patients were hepatocellular carcinoma, melanoma, renal cell or head and neck cancer.

Points from the study as a whole: Within 6 weeks, CD4+ and CD8+ blood T cells expanded clonally at 0.1 to 3.0 mg/kg. Also present in some nonresponders was a low level of normalized T-cell clonal expansion.

Libraries were prepared by immunoSEQ multiplex PCR; TCRdb keeps only in-frame clonotypes and omits some of them. This sample carries about 99,000 clones, around 95% of them seen once, and the ten largest clones take about 2.1%. The source is an adult with an advanced solid tumor such as melanoma, head and neck, liver or kidney cancer. The sequencing here drew on CD4+ or CD8+ T cells sorted from blood, taken in a trial of the OX40 agonist ivuxolimab.

The CDR3 here is CASSLGPGGSRRDEQFF. DNA of the CDR3: TGTGCCAGCAGCTTAGGTCCGGGCGGGAGCAGGAGGGATGAGCAGTTCTTC. This chain joins TRBV7-8 and TRBJ2-1, with TRBD2 matching 7 bases. V lost 1 base, J lost 8 bases, and 14 bases stayed unmatched. Per germline, CDR1 SGHVS and CDR2 FQNEAQ. The CDR3 is 17 residues long.